The 18 T cell receptor beta chains presented below share a single source sample, sequenced in a study of blood T cell repertoires in COVID-19 (dated by TCRdb to 2020 to 2021). Library preparation was by the immunoSEQ multiplex PCR assay. TCRdb's version of the immuneACCESS table is confined to in-frame rearrangements and falls short of the full clone set. An unresolved V gene accounts for under half of the shortfall where checked; the remainder is of unknown origin. Present in this sample are around 230,000 clones, around 85% of which were seen just once. The ten largest clones represent 6% to 9.5% of the sample. The sample consisted of peripheral blood. The receptor source for this set is a woman at least 80 years old with acute or convalescent COVID-19.

The rearrangement joins TRBV12-3 or TRBV12-4 to TRBJ1-1; no reliable D call. V dropped 6 bases and J dropped 4 bases, with 9 bases sitting between them. The CDR3 is made up of 12 amino acids. CDR3 region: CASSTPITEAFF. Written as DNA, the CDR3 is TGTGCCAGCAGCACACCCATCACTGAAGCTTTCTTT.

The chain couples TRBV5-1 to TRBJ1-5; the D is unclear. V was shortened by 5 bases and J by 10 bases, with 13 bases between the two germline ends. CDR3 length equals 12 residues. Germline values: CDR1 SGHRS, CDR2 YFSETQ. The CDR3 DNA is TGCGCCAGCAGAGATAACGCTGGCCCCCAGCATTTT. This codes for CASRDNAGPQHF. Looking up the rest from reference TRBV5-1 and TRBJ1-5 gives the full variable domain: KAGVTQTPRYLIKTRGQQVTLSCSPISGHRSVSWYQQTPGQGLQFLFEYFSETQRNKGNFPGRFSGRQFSNSRSEMNVSTLELGDSALYLCASRDNAGPQHFGDGTRLSIL.

The CDR3 loop is CATSRDTAGQGVSTNEKLFF. CDR3 nucleotide sequence: TGTGCCACCAGCAGAGATACTGCGGGACAGGGGGTGTCAACTAATGAAAAACTGTTTTTT. The chain recombines TRBV15 with TRBJ1-4; 11 bases align to TRBD1. CDR1 and CDR2 from the germline V gene are LNHNV and YYDKDF (reference sequence). V lost 0 bases to trimming and J lost 0 bases; unmatched junction nucleotides: 9. There are 20 residues in the CDR3.

V gene TRBV19 combines with J gene TRBJ2-7; tentatively, D is TRBD1 (7 bases). Germline V lookup: CDR1 LNHDA, CDR2 SQIVND (reference sequence). Trimming removed 5 bases at V and 2 bases at J, with 13 bases between. The CDR3 has 14 residues. CDR3 protein: CASSAGGIAYEQYF. In nucleotides, the CDR3 is TGTGCCAGTAGTGCAGGGGGGATTGCCTACGAGCAGTACTTC.

This chain links TRBV29-1 with TRBJ2-2; D may be TRBD2 (6 bases). Germline V lookup: CDR1 SQVTM, CDR2 ANQGSEA. The CDR3 length is 14 residues. Trimming pared 6 bases from V and 0 bases from J, leaving 11 bases between. The chain's CDR3 is CSVPGGPNTGELFF. As DNA, the CDR3 is TGCAGCGTACCCGGGGGACCGAACACCGGGGAGCTGTTTTTT.

This rearrangement joins TRBV29-1 to TRBJ1-5, with 7 bases that match TRBD1. The CDR3 extends over 15 amino acids. The trim removed 6 bases at V and 1 base at J, leaving 9 bases unmatched. Germline V lookup: CDR1 SQVTM, CDR2 ANQGSEA. CDR3 DNA: TGCAGCGTGAAGTGGGCGACAGGGAGCAATCAGCCCCAGCATTTT. This translates into CSVKWATGSNQPQHF.

The rearrangement joins TRBV5-1 to TRBJ1-4; the D gene is possibly TRBD1 (6 bases). With 3 bases removed from V and 3 bases from J, the gap between germline ends came to 12 bases. The CDR3 sequence is 15 residues long. The germline CDR1 and CDR2 sequences are SGHRS and YFSETQ. CDR3 amino acids: CASSSTGYPNEKLFF. CDR3 in DNA: TGCGCCAGCAGCTCGACAGGTTATCCTAATGAAAAACTGTTTTTT.

This rearrangement joins TRBV19 to TRBJ1-1, with 8 bases aligning to TRBD1. The CDR3 contains 14 residues. Germline CDR1 reads LNHDA; CDR2 reads SQIVND (reference sequence). V lost 3 bases and J lost 7; bases outside the gene matches: 7. The CDR3 DNA is TGTGCCAGTAGTATTCGCACAGGGGGACTTGAAGCTTTCTTT. This translates into CASSIRTGGLEAFF.

The chain links TRBV5-6 to TRBJ1-2; D may be TRBD1 (6 bases). Germline CDR1 and CDR2: SGHDT and YYEEEE. This CDR3 comprises 14 residues. Trimming removed 1 base from V and 2 bases from J, with 9 bases in between. The CDR3 nucleotides are TGTGCCAGCAGCTTGCAAGGACAGAACTATGGCTACACCTTC. The encoded protein is CASSLQGQNYGYTF.

This chain links TRBV7-2 with TRBJ2-6; no clear D. The germline V gene encodes CDR1 SGHTA and CDR2 FQGNSA. The V end lost 5 bases, the J end lost 2 bases, and 10 bases lay between the germline ends. CDR3 length equals 15 residues. The DNA of the CDR3 is TGTGCCAGCAGCGTTAGTGGTACTGGGGCCAACGTCCTGACTTTC. Protein product: CASSVSGTGANVLTF.

This sequence joins TRBV6-5 and TRBJ1-4; D unresolved. Trimming pared 6 bases from V and 0 bases from J, leaving 11 bases between. The germline V gene encodes CDR1 MNHEY and CDR2 SVGAGI. The CDR3 sequence is 15 residues long. CDR3 sequence reads: CASRLNPSTNEKLFF. The DNA of the CDR3 is TGTGCCAGCAGACTCAATCCGTCAACTAATGAAAAACTGTTTTTT.

This clone came up a few times. This chain links TRBV11-2 with TRBJ1-2; 8 nucleotides align to TRBD1. Germline values: CDR1 SGHAT, CDR2 FQNNGV. Losses at the gene ends were 5 bases for V and 3 bases for J; bases not matched to a gene: 5. The CDR3 has 14 residues. The CDR3 bases are TGTGCCAGCAGCCCTACGGGACAGGACTATGGCTACACCTTC. Translated, it gives CASSPTGQDYGYTF.

This clone has only one observation. V is TRBV6-1 and J is TRBJ2-7; 7 positions agree with TRBD1. The germline gives CDR1 MNHNS, CDR2 SASEGT. CDR3 size: 15 residues. V was pared by 0 bases and J by 4 bases, with 6 bases of the junction left unmatched. CDR3 bases: TGTGCCAGCAGTGAAGCTACAGGGGTTCGGTACGAGCAGTACTTC. Translation: CASSEATGVRYEQYF.

V and J are TRBV7-3 and TRBJ2-7, with 9 bases lining up with TRBD1. The CDR3 spans 14 residues. CDR1 is SGHTA, CDR2 FQGTGA, per germline. V shed 3 bases, J shed 6 bases, and the junction held 6 bases outside the gene matches. CDR3 sequence reads: CASSLKQGAAEQYF. The DNA for the CDR3 is TGTGCCAGCAGCTTGAAACAGGGGGCTGCCGAGCAGTACTTC. Drawing the rest from reference TRBV7-3 and TRBJ2-7, the complete variable domain is GAGVSQTPSNKVTEKGKYVELRCDPISGHTALYWYRQSLGQGPEFLIYFQGTGAADDSGLPNDRFFAVRPEGSVSTLKIQRTERGDSAVYLCASSLKQGAAEQYFGPGTRLTVT.

Of note for this clone: This specimen includes other DNA sequences encoding the same CDR3. This chain connects TRBV7-9 to TRBJ1-2; possible D gene TRBD1, 6 bases. The CDR3 spans 12 residues. In germline, CDR1 is SEHNR, CDR2 FQNEAQ (reference sequence). Trimming took 3 bases from V and 4 from J, leaving 6 bases between them. For the CDR3, the DNA is TGTGCCAGCAGCTTGGACAGCTATGGCTACACCTTC. Encoded protein: CASSLDSYGYTF. Drawing the rest from reference TRBV7-9 and TRBJ1-2, the complete variable domain is DTGVSQNPRHKITKRGQNVTFRCDPISEHNRLYWYRQTLGQGPEFLTYFQNEAQLEKSRLLSDRFSAERPKGSFSTLEIQRTEQGDSAMYLCASSLDSYGYTFGSGTRLTVV.

The rearrangement links TRBV19 to TRBJ2-1; 11 bases map to TRBD2. The CDR3 extends over 14 amino acids. Trimming removed 7 bases from V and 7 bases from J; junction bases left unmatched: 6. Germline CDR1 and CDR2: LNHDA and SQIVND (reference sequence). CDR3 sequence: CASKGSGGVNEQFF. For the CDR3, the DNA is TGTGCCAGTAAAGGTAGCGGGGGGGTGAATGAGCAGTTCTTC.

The rearrangement uses TRBV6-5 and TRBJ1-2; D may be TRBD1 (5 bases). Trimming took off 6 bases at V and 5 bases at J, with 7 bases between the two ends. The CDR3 runs to 11 residues. Per germline, CDR1 MNHEY and CDR2 SVGAGI. The CDR3 bases are TGTGCCAGCAGGACAGAGTATGGCTACACCTTC. Translating it yields CASRTEYGYTF.

This sequence joins TRBV30 and TRBJ2-7; TRBD1 aligns across 8 bases. CDR3 length: 12 residues. Germline CDR1 reads GTSNPN; CDR2 reads SVGIG (reference sequence). V was clipped by 0 bases and J by 5 bases; unmatched bases: 0. The CDR3 sequence is CAWSVQGDEQYF. The CDR3 DNA reads as TGTGCCTGGAGTGTACAGGGGGACGAGCAGTACTTC.